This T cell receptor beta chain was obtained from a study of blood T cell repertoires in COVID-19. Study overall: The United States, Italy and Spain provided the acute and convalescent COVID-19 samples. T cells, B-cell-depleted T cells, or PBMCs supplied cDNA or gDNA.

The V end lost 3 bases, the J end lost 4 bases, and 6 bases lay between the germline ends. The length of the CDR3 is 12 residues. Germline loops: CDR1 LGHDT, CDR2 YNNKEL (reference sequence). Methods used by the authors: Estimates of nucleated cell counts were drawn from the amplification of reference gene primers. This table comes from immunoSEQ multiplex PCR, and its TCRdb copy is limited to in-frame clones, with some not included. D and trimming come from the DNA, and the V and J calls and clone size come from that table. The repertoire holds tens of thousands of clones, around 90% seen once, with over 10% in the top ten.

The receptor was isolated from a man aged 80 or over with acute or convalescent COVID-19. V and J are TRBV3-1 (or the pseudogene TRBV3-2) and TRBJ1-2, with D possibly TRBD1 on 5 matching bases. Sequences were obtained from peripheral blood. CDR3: CASSQGPYGYTF. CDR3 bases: TGTGCCAGCAGCCAGGGGCCCTATGGCTACACCTTC.